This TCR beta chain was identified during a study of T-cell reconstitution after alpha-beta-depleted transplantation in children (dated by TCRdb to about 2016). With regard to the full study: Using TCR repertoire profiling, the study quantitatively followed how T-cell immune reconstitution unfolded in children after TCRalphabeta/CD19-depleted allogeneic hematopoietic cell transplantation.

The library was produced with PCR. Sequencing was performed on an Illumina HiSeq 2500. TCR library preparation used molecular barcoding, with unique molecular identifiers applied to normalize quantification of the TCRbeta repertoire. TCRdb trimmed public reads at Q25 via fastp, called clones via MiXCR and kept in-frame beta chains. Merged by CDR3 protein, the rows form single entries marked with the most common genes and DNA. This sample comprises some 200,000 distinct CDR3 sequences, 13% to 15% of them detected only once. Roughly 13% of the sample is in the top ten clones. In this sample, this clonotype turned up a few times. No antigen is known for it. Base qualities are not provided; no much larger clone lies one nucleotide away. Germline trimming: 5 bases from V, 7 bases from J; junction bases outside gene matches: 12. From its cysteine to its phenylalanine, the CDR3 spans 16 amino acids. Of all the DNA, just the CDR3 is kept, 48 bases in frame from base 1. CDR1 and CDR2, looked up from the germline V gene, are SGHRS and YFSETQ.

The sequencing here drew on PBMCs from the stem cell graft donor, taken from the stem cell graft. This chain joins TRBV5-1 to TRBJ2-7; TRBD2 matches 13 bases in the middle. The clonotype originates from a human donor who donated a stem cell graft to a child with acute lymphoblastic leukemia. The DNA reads TGCGCCAGCAGTACGGCCGGACTAGCGGGAGATCAAGAGCAGTACTTC. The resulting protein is CASSTAGLAGDQEQYF. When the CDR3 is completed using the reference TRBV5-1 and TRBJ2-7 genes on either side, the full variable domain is KAGVTQTPRYLIKTRGQQVTLSCSPISGHRSVSWYQQTPGQGLQFLFEYFSETQRNKGNFPGRFSGRQFSNSRSEMNVSTLELGDSALYLCASSTAGLAGDQEQYFGPGTRLTVT.